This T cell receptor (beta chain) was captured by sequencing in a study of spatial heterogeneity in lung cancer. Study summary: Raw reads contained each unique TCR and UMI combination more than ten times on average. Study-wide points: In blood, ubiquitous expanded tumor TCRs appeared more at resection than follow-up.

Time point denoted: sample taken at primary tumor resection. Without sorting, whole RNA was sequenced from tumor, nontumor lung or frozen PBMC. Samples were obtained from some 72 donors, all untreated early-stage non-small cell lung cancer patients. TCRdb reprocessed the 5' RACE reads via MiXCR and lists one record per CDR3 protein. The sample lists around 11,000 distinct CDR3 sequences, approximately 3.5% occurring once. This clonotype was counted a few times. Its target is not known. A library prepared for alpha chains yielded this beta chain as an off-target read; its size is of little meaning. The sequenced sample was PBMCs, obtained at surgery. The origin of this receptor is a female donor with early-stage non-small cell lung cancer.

The CDR3 nucleotides are TGCAGTGCTCACACGGGACAGGGGAGAAACAATGAGCAGTTCTTC. Amino acids: CSAHTGQGRNNEQFF. The rearrangement links TRBV20-1 to TRBJ2-1; TRBD1 matches 10 bases. With 5 bases clipped from V and 5 bases from J, the junction kept 9 bases outside the gene matches. The CDR3 contains 15 residues. Germline values: CDR1 DFQATT, CDR2 SNEGSKA (reference sequence).